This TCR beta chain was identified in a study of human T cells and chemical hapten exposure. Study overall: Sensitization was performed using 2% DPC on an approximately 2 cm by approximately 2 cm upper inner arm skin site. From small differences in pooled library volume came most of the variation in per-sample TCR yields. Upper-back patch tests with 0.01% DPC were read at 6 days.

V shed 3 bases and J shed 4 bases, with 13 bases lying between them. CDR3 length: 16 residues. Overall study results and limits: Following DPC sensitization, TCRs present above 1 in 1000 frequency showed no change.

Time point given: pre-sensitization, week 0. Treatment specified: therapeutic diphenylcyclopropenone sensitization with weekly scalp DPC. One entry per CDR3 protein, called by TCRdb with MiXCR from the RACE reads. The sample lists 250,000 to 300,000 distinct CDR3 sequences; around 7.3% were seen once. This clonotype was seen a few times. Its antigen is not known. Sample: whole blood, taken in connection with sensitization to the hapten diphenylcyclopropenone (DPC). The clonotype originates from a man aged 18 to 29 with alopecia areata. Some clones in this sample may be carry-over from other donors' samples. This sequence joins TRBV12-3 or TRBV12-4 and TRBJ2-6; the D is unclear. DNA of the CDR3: TGTGCCAGCAGTTTGTCCCGGACGAACGGGGCCAACGTCCTGACTTTC. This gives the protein CASSLSRTNGANVLTF.